This TCR beta chain was recovered during a study of Graves' ophthalmopathy and Graves' hyperthyroidism. Study findings and constraints: Ophthalmopathy and stable hyperthyroidism were discriminated by a 13-signature model, with around 88% sensitivity and 81.08% specificity.

The CDR3 sequence is 12 residues long. V gave up 2 bases and J gave up 7 bases, with 8 bases separating them. Germline CDR1 reads SNHLY; CDR2 reads FYNNEI. Amplification of the TCR beta CDR3 regions used RNA transcripts (as template). Scientists carried out first-round RT-PCR using HTBI primers and then a second-round multiplex PCR. From the multiplex PCR reads, TCRdb called clonotypes with MiXCR, one entry per CDR3 protein. The repertoire holds about 500,000 distinct CDR3 sequences, roughly 14% seen once, with 9.8% in the top ten. This clonotype came up many times. Antigen specificity is unknown. All donors with ophthalmopathy were recorded as having moderate-to-severe activity, CAS ≥3, NOSPECS ≥4 and a duration under 3 months.

V usage is TRBV2 and J usage is TRBJ2-5, with unresolved D. Sequencing was performed on blood. This receptor was identified in a woman under 40 with Graves' ophthalmopathy. DNA for the CDR3: TGTGCCAGCAGTGAAAACCTCGGGACCCAGTACTTC. Protein sequence: CASSENLGTQYF.